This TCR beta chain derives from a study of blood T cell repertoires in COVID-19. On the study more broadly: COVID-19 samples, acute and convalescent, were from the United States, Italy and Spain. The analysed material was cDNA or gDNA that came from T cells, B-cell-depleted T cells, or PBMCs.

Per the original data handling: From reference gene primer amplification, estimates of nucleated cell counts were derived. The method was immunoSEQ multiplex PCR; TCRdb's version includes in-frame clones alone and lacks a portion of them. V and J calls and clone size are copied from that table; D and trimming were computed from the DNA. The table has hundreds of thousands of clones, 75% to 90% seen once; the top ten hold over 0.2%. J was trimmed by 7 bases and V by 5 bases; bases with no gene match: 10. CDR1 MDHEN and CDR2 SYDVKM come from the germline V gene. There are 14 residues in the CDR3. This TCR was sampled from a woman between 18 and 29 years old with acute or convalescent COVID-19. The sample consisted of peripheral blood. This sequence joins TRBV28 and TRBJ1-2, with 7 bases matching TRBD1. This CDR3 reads CASSLTDRVFGYTF. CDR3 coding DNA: TGTGCCAGCAGTCTAACTGACAGGGTGTTTGGCTACACCTTC.